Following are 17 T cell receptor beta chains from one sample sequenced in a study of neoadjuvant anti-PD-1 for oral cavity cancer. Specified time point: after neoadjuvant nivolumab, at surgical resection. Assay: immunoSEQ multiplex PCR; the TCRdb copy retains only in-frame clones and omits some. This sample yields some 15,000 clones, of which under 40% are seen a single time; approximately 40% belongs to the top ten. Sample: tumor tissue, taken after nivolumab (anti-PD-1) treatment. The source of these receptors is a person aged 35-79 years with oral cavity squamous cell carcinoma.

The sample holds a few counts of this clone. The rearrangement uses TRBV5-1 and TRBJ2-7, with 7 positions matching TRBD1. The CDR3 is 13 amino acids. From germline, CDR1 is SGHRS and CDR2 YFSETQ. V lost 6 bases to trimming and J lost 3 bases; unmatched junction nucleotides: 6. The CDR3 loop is CASNSAGGYEQYF. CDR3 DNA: TGCGCCAGCAATTCCGCAGGGGGCTACGAGCAGTACTTC.

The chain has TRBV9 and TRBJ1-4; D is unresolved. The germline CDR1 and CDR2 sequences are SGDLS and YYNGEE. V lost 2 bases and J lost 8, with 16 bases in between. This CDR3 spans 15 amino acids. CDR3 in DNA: TGTGCCAGCAGCGTGAACAGCGGACCGAACGAAAAACTGTTTTTT. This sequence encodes CASSVNSGPNEKLFF.

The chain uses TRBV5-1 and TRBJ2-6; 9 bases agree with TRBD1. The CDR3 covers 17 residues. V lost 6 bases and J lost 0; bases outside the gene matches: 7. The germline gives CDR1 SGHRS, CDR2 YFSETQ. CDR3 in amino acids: CASTMTGGYSGANVLTF. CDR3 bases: TGCGCCAGCACCATGACAGGGGGGTACTCTGGGGCCAACGTCCTGACTTTC. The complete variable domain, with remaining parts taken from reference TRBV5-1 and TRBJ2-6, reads KAGVTQTPRYLIKTRGQQVTLSCSPISGHRSVSWYQQTPGQGLQFLFEYFSETQRNKGNFPGRFSGRQFSNSRSEMNVSTLELGDSALYLCASTMTGGYSGANVLTFGAGSRLTVL.

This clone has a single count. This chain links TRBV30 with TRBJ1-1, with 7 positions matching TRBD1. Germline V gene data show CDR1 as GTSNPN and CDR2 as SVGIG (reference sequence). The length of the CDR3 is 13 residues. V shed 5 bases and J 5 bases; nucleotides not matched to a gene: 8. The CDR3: CAWCRGGGTEAFF. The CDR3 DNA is TGTGCCTGGTGCAGGGGGGGCGGAACTGAAGCTTTCTTT.

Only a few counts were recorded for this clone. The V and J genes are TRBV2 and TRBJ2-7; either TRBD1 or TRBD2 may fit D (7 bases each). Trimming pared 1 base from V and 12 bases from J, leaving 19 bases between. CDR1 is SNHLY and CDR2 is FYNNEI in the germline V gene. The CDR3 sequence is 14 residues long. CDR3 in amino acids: CASSEVSRGGWMYF. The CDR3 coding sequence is TGTGCCAGCAGTGAAGTGAGCAGGGGGGGGTGGATGTACTTC.

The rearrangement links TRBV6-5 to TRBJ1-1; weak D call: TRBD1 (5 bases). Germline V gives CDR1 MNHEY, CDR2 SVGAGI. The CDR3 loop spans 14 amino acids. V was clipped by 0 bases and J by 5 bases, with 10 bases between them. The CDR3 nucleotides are TGTGCCAGCAGTTACTCGTCAGGGTGGACTGAAGCTTTCTTT. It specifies CASSYSSGWTEAFF.

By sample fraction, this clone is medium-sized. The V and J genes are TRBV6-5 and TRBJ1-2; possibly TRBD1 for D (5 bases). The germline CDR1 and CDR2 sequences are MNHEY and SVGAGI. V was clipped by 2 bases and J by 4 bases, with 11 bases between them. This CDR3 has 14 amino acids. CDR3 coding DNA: TGTGCCAGCAGTTACCGGGACCGGGGCTATGGCTACACCTTC. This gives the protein CASSYRDRGYGYTF.

The CDR3 coding sequence is TGTGCCAGCACCCCGGGGGGGGGCCCAGACAACTCCTACGAGCAGTACTTC. It encodes CASTPGGGPDNSYEQYF. This chain uses TRBV5-5 with TRBJ2-7, with TRBD2 identical over 8 bases. This CDR3 is 17 amino acids long. CDR1 is SGHKS, CDR2 YYEKEE, per germline (reference sequence). The ends lost 6 bases at V and 0 bases at J; junction bases unmatched: 14.

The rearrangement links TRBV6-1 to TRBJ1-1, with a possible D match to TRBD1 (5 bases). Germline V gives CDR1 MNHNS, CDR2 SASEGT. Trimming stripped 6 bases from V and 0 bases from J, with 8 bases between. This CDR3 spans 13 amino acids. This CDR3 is CASSQQVNTEAFF. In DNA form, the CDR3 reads TGTGCCAGCAGCCAACAGGTGAACACTGAAGCTTTCTTT.

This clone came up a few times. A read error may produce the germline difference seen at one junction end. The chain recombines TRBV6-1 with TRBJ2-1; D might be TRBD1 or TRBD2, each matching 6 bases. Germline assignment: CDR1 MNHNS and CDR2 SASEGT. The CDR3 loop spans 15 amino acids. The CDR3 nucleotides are TGTGCCAGCAGCGAAGGGGGGCTCTCCTACAATGAGCAGTTCTTC. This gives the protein CASSEGGLSYNEQFF.

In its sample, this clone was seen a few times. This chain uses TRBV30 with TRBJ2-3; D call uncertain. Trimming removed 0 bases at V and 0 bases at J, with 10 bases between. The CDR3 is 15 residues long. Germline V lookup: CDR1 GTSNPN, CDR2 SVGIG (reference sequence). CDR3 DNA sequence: TGTGCCTGGAGTGTAGGGTCGGGCAGCACAGATACGCAGTATTTT. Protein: CAWSVGSGSTDTQYF.

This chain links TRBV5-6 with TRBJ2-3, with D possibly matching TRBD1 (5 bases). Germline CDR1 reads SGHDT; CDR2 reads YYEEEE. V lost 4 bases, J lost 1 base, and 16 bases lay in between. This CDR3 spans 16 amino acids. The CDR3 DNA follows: TGTGCCAGCAGCCTGTGGGGCACGACGGGCACAGATACGCAGTATTTT. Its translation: CASSLWGTTGTDTQYF.

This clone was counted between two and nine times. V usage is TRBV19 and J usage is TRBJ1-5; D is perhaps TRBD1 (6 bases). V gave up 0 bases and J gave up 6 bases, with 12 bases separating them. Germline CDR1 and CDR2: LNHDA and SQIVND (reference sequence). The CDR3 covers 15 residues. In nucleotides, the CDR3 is TGTGCCAGTAGTATAGACTACAGGGCCGGTCAGCCCCAGCATTTT. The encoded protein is CASSIDYRAGQPQHF.

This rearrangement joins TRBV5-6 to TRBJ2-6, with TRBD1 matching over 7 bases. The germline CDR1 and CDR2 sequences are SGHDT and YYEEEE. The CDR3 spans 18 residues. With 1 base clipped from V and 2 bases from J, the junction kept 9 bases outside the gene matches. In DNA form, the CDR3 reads TGTGCCAGCAGCTTGCCGACAGGGTCTTTCACTGGGGCCAACGTCCTGACTTTC. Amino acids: CASSLPTGSFTGANVLTF.

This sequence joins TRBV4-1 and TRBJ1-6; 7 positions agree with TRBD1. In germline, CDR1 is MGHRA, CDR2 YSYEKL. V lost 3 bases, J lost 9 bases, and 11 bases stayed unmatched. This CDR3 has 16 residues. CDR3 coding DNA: TGCGCCAGCAGCCAGGGCGTTCAGGGGGGAAGTTCACCCCTCCACTTT. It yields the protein CASSQGVQGGSSPLHF.

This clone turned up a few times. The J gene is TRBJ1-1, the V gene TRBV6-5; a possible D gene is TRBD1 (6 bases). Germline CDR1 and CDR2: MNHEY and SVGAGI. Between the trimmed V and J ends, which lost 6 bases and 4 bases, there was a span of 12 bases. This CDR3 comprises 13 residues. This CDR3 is CASRRGVSTEAFF. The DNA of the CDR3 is TGTGCCAGCAGAAGGGGGGTGTCCACTGAAGCTTTCTTT.

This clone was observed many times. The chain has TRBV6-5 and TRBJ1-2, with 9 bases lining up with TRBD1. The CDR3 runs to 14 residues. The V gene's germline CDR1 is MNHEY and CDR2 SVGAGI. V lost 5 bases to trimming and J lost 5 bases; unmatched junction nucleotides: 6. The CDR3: CASSKGQGPYGYTF. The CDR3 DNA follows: TGTGCCAGCAGTAAGGGACAGGGACCTTATGGCTACACCTTC.